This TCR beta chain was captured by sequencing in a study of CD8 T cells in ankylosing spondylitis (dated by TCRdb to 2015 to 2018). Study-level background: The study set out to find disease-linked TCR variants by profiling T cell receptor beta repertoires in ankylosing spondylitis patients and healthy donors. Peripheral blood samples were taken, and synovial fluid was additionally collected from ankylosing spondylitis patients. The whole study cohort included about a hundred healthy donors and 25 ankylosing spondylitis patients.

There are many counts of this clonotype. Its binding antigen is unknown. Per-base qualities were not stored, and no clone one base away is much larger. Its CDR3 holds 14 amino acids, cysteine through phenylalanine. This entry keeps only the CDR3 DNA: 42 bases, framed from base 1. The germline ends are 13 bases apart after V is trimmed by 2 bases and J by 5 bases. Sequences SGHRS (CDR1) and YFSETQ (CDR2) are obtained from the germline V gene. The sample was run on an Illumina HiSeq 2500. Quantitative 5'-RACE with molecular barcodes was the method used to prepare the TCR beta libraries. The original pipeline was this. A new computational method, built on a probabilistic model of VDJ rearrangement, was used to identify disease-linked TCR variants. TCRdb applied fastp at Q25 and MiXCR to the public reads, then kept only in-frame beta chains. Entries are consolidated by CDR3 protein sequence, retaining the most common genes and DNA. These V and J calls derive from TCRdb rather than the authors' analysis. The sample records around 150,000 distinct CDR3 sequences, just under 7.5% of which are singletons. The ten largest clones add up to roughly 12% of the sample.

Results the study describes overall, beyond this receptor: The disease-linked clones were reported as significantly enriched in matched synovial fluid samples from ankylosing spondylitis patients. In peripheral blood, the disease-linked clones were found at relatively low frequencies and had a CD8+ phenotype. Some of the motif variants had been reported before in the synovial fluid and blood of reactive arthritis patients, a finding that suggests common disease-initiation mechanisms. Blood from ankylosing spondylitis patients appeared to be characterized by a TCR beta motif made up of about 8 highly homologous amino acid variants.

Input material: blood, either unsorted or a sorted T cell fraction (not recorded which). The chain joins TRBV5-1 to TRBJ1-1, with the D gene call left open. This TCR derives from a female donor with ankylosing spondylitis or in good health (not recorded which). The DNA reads TGCGCCAGCAGCTTTAACGGTGAGGAGACTGAAGCTTTCTTT. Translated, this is CASSFNGEETEAFF.